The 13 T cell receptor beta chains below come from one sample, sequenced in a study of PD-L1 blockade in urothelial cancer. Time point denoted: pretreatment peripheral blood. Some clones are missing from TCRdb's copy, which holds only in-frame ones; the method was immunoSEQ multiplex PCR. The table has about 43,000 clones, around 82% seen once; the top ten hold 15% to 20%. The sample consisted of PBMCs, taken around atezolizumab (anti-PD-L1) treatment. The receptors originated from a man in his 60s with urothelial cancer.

The CDR3 coding sequence is TGTGCTAGCGGGCCGGCTCTAGAGCAGTACTTC. This encodes CASGPALEQYF. The chain links TRBV19 to TRBJ2-7; 7 bases are a match to TRBD2. The CDR3 runs 11 residues. Germline values: CDR1 LNHDA, CDR2 SQIVND (reference sequence).

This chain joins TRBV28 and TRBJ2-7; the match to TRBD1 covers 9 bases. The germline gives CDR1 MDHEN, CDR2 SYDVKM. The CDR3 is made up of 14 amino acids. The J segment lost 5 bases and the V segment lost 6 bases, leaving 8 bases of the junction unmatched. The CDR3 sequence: CASRGQGSVHEQYF. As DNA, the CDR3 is TGTGCCAGCAGGGGACAGGGAAGTGTCCACGAGCAGTACTTC. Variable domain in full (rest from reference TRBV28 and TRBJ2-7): DVKVTQSSRYLVKRTGEKVFLECVQDMDHENMFWYRQDPGLGLRLIYFSYDVKMKEKGDIPEGYSVSREKKERFSLILESASTNQTSMYLCASRGQGSVHEQYFGPGTRLTVT.

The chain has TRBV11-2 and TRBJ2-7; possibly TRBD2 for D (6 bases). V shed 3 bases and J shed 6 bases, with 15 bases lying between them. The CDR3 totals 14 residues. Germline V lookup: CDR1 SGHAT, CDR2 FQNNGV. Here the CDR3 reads CASSLETSTSEQYF. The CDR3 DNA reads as TGTGCCAGCAGCTTGGAGACTAGTACCTCCGAGCAGTACTTC.

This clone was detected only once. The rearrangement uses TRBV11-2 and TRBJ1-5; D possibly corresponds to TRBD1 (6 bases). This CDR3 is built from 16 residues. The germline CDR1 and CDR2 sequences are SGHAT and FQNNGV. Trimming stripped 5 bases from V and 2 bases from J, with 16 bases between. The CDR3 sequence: CASSAGRGFGNQPQHF. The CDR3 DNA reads TGTGCCAGCAGCGCGGGCAGGGGCTTTGGCAATCAGCCCCAGCATTTT.

The CDR3 here is CASSSLRTSGRPSSYEQYF. The CDR3 bases are TGTGCCAGCAGTTCTCTTCGGACTAGCGGGAGGCCGAGCTCCTACGAGCAGTACTTC. This chain joins TRBV27 and TRBJ2-7; TRBD2 matches at 14 bases. Germline V gene lookup returns CDR1 MNHEY and CDR2 SMNVEV (reference sequence). This CDR3 comprises 19 residues. Losses at the gene ends were 4 bases for V and 0 bases for J; bases not matched to a gene: 11.

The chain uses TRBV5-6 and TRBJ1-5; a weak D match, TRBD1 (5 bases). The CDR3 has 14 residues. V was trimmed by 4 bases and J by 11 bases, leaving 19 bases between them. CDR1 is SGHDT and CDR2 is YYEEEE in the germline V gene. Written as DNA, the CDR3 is TGTGCCAGCAGCCGTCGGGACGGACTAGAAACCCAGCATTTT. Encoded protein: CASSRRDGLETQHF. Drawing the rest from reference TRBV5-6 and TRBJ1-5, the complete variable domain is DAGVTQSPTHLIKTRGQQVTLRCSPKSGHDTVSWYQQALGQGPQFIFQYYEEEERQRGNFPDRFSGHQFPNYSSELNVNALLLGDSALYLCASSRRDGLETQHFGDGTRLSIL.

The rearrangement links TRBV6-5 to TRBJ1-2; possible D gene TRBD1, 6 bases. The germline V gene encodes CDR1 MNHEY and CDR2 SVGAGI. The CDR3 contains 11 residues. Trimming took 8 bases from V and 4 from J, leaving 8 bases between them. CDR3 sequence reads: CASEGGYGYTF. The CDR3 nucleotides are TGTGCCAGCGAAGGGGGCTATGGCTACACCTTC.

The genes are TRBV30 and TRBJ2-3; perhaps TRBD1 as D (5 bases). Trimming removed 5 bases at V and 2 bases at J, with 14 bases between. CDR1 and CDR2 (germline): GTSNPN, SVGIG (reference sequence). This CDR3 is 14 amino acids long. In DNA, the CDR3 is TGTGCCTGGGGTAAAGGGGCCTTCACAGATACGCAGTATTTT. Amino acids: CAWGKGAFTDTQYF.

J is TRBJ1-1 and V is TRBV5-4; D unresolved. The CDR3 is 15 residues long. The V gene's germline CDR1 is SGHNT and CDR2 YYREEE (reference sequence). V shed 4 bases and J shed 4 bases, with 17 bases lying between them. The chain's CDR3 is CASSAPTVGSTEAFF. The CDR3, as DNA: TGTGCCAGCAGCGCGCCAACGGTCGGGAGCACTGAAGCTTTCTTT.

The CDR3 loop reads CASSLPPYPEQYF. The DNA of the CDR3 is TGTGCCAGCAGCTTGCCCCCCTATCCCGAGCAGTACTTC. V usage is TRBV5-4 and J usage is TRBJ2-7; D is unresolved. The CDR3 runs to 13 residues. Germline CDR1 is SGHNT and CDR2 is YYREEE (reference sequence). V dropped 1 base and J dropped 6 bases, with 11 bases sitting between them. Drawing the rest from reference TRBV5-4 and TRBJ2-7, the complete variable domain is ETGVTQSPTHLIKTRGQQVTLRCSSQSGHNTVSWYQQALGQGPQFIFQYYREEENGRGNFPPRFSGLQFPNYSSELNVNALELDDSALYLCASSLPPYPEQYFGPGTRLTVT.

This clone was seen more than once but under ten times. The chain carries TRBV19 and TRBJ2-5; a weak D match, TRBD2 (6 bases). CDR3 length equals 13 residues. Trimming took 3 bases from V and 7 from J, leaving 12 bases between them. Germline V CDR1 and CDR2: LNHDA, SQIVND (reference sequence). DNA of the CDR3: TGTGCCAGTAGTATTGGAGGGGCTGGGACCCAGTACTTC. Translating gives CASSIGGAGTQYF.

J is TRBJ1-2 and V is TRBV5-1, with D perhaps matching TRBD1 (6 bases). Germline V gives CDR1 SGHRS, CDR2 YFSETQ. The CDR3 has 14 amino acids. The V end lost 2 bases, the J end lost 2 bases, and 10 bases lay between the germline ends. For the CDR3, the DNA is TGCGCCAGCAGCTTAGGGGACATAAACTATGGCTACACCTTC. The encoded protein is CASSLGDINYGYTF.

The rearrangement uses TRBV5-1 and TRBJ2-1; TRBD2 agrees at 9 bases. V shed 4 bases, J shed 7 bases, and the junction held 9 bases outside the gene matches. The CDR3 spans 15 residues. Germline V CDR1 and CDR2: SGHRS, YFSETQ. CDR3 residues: CASSPNAGGGNEQFF. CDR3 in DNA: TGCGCCAGCAGCCCGAATGCGGGAGGGGGAAATGAGCAGTTCTTC.